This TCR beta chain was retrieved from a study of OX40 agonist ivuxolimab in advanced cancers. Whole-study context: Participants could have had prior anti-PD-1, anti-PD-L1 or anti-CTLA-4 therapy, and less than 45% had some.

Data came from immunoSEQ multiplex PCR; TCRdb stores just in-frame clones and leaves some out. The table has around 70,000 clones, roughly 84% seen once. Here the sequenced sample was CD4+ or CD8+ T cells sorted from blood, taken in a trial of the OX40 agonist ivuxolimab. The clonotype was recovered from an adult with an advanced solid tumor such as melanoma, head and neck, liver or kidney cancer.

This CDR3 is CASRKQGVGYGYTF. The CDR3 nucleotides read TGTGCCAGCAGGAAACAGGGGGTGGGGTATGGCTACACCTTC. The J gene is TRBJ1-2, the V gene TRBV7-2; 8 bases fit TRBD1. Per germline, CDR1 SGHTA and CDR2 FQGNSA. This CDR3 is 14 amino acids long. The V and J ends lost 6 bases and 5 bases, in that order; junction bases with no gene match: 8.